This TCR beta chain was sequenced during a study of cytomegalovirus exposure and HLA in healthy donors. Study-level points and caveats: In vitro data verified a few CMV-associated chains as specific for CMV antigens. The listing of 150 or so TCR beta chains classed them as cytomegalovirus-associated. It was reported that the classifier diagnosed cytomegalovirus status with high specificity and sensitivity in both the original and validation cohorts. Subsequent analysis found a tendency for first-cohort TCR clusters to co-occur within the 120 or so validation repertoires.

With V trimmed by 0 bases and J by 4 bases, 9 bases remained unmatched. The CDR3 is 17 amino acids. CDR1 is WNHNN and CDR2 is SYGVQD in the germline V gene (reference sequence). The assay was immunoSEQ multiplex PCR, and TCRdb's table has in-frame clones only and misses some. Here the sample spans a few hundred thousand clones, approximately 80% being singletons. This clone appeared a few times. What it recognizes is unknown. The material sequenced was PBMCs. The chain couples TRBV10-1 to TRBJ2-3; 8 bases match TRBD2. The TCR originated in a woman aged 25-40 years in good health and CMV-seropositive. CDR3 sequence reads: CASSESFRASGSDTQYF. The CDR3 DNA is TGCGCCAGCAGTGAGTCGTTTAGGGCTAGCGGGTCAGATACGCAGTATTTT.